Sequencing of this T cell receptor (beta chain) was carried out in a study of shared clonotypes between healthy human individuals. Whole-study context: Each donor had three CD4 naive, three CD4 memory, two CD8 naive and one CD8 memory plate.

The table came from immunoSEQ multiplex PCR; TCRdb's copy has only in-frame clones and leaves some out. The sample includes over 850,000 clones, about 84% seen only once; the top ten take about 0.52%. This clone appeared many times. CDR3 length: 14 amino acids. Germline assignment: CDR1 LNHDA and CDR2 SQIVND (reference sequence). Losses at the gene ends were 3 bases for V and 1 base for J; bases not matched to a gene: 2. This chain joins TRBV19 and TRBJ1-1; the match to TRBD1 covers 7 bases. Sequencing input: memory CD4+ T cells from PBMCs. Subset reported: CD45RA-negative fraction. This sequence was found in a man younger than 35 in good health. Some clones in this sample may be carry-over from other donors' samples. The CDR3: CASSMNRGNTEAFF. The CDR3 DNA follows: TGTGCCAGTAGTATGAACAGGGGGAACACTGAAGCTTTCTTT.